A selection of T cell receptor beta chains follows, all from one sample in a study of tumor-infiltrating lymphocytes in oesophageal squamous cell carcinoma. TCRdb reprocessed the PCR reads with MiXCR, giving one entry per CDR3 protein. The table lists about 13,000 distinct CDR3 sequences, roughly 51% of them singletons. Sequencing was performed on esophageal tumor tissue. All receptors come from a male donor with esophageal squamous cell carcinoma. Each CDR3 is given with its conserved first and last residue. D genes are given only for firm matches. For some rows the clone size is stated as once, few or many, or as a class when expanded; others skip it.

v_gene	j_gene	abundance	d_gene	CDR3aa	CDR3nt
TRBV5-1	TRBJ2-1	NA	TRBD1	CASSVTGAGHEQFF	TGCGCCAGCAGCGTGACAGGGGCTGGGCATGAGCAGTTCTTC
TRBV7-3	TRBJ2-1	few	NA	CASSLGSDTQFF	TGTGCCAGCAGCTTAGGGTCAGATACGCAGTTCTTC
TRBV7-6	TRBJ2-7	NA	NA	CASSFRGDEQYF	TGTGCCAGCAGCTTCAGAGGGGACGAGCAGTACTTC
TRBV7-4	TRBJ2-1	few	TRBD2	CASRGTSGKGNSYNEQFF	TGTGCCAGCAGAGGGACTAGCGGGAAGGGGAACTCCTACAATGAGCAGTTCTTC
TRBV7-6	TRBJ2-5	once	NA	CVSSLFLQETQYF	TGTGTCAGCAGCTTATTCCTCCAAGAGACCCAGTACTTC
TRBV7-6	TRBJ1-4	medium-sized	TRBD1	CASSLADRGPEKLFF	TGTGCCAGCAGCTTGGCGGACAGGGGGCCTGAAAAACTGTTTTTT
TRBV5-8	TRBJ1-2	few	TRBD1	CASSPRTGVRINYGYTF	TGTGCCAGCAGCCCCCGGACAGGGGTGAGGATTAACTATGGCTACACCTTC
TRBV18	TRBJ2-1	NA	NA	CASPIPGSYNEQFF	TGTGCCAGCCCAATCCCGGGCTCCTACAATGAGCAGTTCTTC
TRBV7-2	TRBJ2-3	NA	NA	CASSLVPDSRWYF	TGTGCCAGCAGCTTAGTCCCAGACAGCAGGTGGTACTTC
TRBV6-6	TRBJ2-5	NA	NA	CASSAGGVEPEFQYF	TGTGCCAGCAGTGCCGGTGGGGTAGAGCCCGAATTCCAGTACTTC
TRBV7-3	TRBJ1-5	NA	NA	CASSFLGLPYSNQPQHF	TGTGCCAGCAGCTTTCTTGGGCTCCCTTATAGCAATCAGCCCCAGCATTTT
TRBV7-3	TRBJ2-1	NA	TRBD2	CASSQTSGRAWGNEQFF	TGTGCCAGCAGCCAGACTAGCGGGAGGGCCTGGGGCAATGAGCAGTTCTTC
TRBV6-2/TRBV6-3	TRBJ2-3	NA	NA	CASSRGERLYF	TGTGCCAGCAGCAGGGGAGAAAGACTGTATTTT
TRBV7-3	TRBJ2-3	few	NA	CASSLTARSTYTDTQYF	TGTGCCAGCAGTCTCACAGCCCGGTCGACCTACACAGATACGCAGTATTTT
TRBV7-4	TRBJ2-1	NA	TRBD2	CASSLASGRDDEQFF	TGTGCCAGCAGCTTAGCTAGCGGGAGGGACGATGAGCAGTTCTTC
TRBV7-9	TRBJ2-5	NA	NA	CASSLGVEETQYF	TGTGCCAGCAGCTTAGGGGTAGAAGAGACCCAGTACTTC
TRBV12-3/TRBV12-4	TRBJ1-2	NA	NA	CASSFSDTLINYGYTF	TGTGCCAGCAGTTTCTCGGATACTCTAATAAACTATGGCTACACCTTC
TRBV30	TRBJ2-6	few	NA	CAWSLGSSGANVLTF	TGTGCCTGGAGTTTGGGAAGCTCTGGGGCCAACGTCCTGACTTTC
TRBV30	TRBJ2-7	NA	NA	CAWSVLDSYNEQYF	TGTGCCTGGAGTGTACTGGACAGTTACAATGAGCAGTACTTC
TRBV15	TRBJ2-7	many	NA	CATSQDTYEQYF	TGTGCCACCAGTCAGGATACCTACGAGCAGTACTTC
TRBV9	TRBJ2-1	many	TRBD2	CASSVPSGGGDEQFF	TGTGCCAGCAGCGTCCCTAGCGGGGGAGGGGATGAGCAGTTCTTC
TRBV28	TRBJ1-1	many	NA	CASSMTGSLEAFF	TGTGCCAGCAGCATGACAGGATCGTTAGAAGCTTTCTTT
TRBV7-6	TRBJ2-1	NA	NA	CASSLGTGYNEQFF	TGTGCCAGCAGCTTAGGAACGGGGTACAATGAGCAGTTCTTC
TRBV6-1	TRBJ2-4	NA	TRBD2	CASSGGAIRTSGNIQYF	TGTGCCAGCAGTGGGGGGGCGATCCGGACTAGCGGGAACATTCAGTACTTC
TRBV7-8	TRBJ2-7	NA	TRBD1	CASIEAGTAYYEQYF	TGTGCCAGCATCGAAGCCGGGACAGCCTACTACGAGCAGTACTTC
TRBV5-1	TRBJ2-1	many	NA	CASSGGGLVYEQFF	TGCGCCAGCAGCGGTGGGGGCCTAGTCTATGAGCAGTTCTTC
TRBV6-6	TRBJ2-1	NA	NA	CASSYSPVAAYNEQFF	TGTGCCAGCAGTTACTCCCCGGTAGCGGCCTACAATGAGCAGTTCTTC
TRBV6-1	TRBJ2-5	NA	TRBD2	CASTLGLAVETQYF	TGTGCCAGCACCTTGGGACTAGCGGTGGAGACCCAGTACTTC
TRBV12-3/TRBV12-4	TRBJ2-5	NA	NA	CASSPGIQNGKTQYF	TGTGCCAGCAGTCCTGGGATACAAAATGGGAAGACCCAGTACTTC
TRBV7-2	TRBJ2-3	NA	NA	CASSHYTDTQYF	TGTGCCAGCAGCCATTATACAGATACGCAGTATTTT
TRBV20-1	TRBJ2-3	NA	TRBD2	CSASAGGFSATQYF	TGCAGTGCTAGCGCGGGAGGGTTTAGCGCTACGCAGTATTTT
TRBV7-8	TRBJ1-2	few	NA	CASSLVPGSNYGYTF	TGTGCCAGCAGCTTAGTGCCCGGTTCTAACTATGGCTACACCTTC
TRBV2	TRBJ2-6	NA	TRBD2	CASSEWGGTGSGANVLTF	TGTGCCAGCAGTGAATGGGGGGGGACGGGCTCTGGGGCCAACGTCCTGACTTTC
TRBV6-9	TRBJ2-1	NA	TRBD1	CARGNEQFF	TGCGCCAGGGGGAATGAGCAGTTCTTC
TRBV7-3	TRBJ2-5	NA	NA	CASSLGSSGLANEQYF	TGTGCCAGCAGCTTAGGCAGTAGCGGTCTGGCCAATGAGCAGTACTTC
TRBV4-1	TRBJ2-5	many	TRBD1	CASSSRDREETQYF	TGCGCCAGCAGCTCCCGGGACAGAGAAGAGACCCAGTACTTC
TRBV6-6	TRBJ1-1	NA	NA	CASSYSIHTEACF	TGTGCCAGCAGTTACTCGATCCACACTGAAGCTTGCTTT
TRBV11-2	TRBJ2-7	many	NA	CASSLVSGANEQYF	TGTGCCAGCAGCTTAGTCAGCGGCGCCAACGAGCAGTACTTC
TRBV7-3	TRBJ2-2	NA	NA	CASSLPAGQPTNTGELFF	TGTGCCAGCAGCTTGCCCGCGGGACAGCCAACGAACACCGGGGAGCTGTTTTTT
TRBV28	TRBJ2-3	NA	NA	CASSFSGQLTDTQYF	TGTGCCAGCAGTTTTTCGGGACAACTCACAGATACGCAGTATTTT
TRBV7-8	TRBJ2-3	NA	TRBD2	CASSFNFGLAGTDTQYF	TGTGCCAGCAGCTTCAACTTTGGACTAGCGGGGACAGATACGCAGTATTTT
TRBV28	TRBJ2-7	many	NA	CASSFPTYEQYF	TGTGCCAGCAGTTTCCCGACCTACGAGCAGTACTTC
TRBV28	TRBJ2-5	NA	TRBD2	CASSFSSSGQETQYF	TGTGCCAGCAGTTTTTCATCTAGCGGGCAGGAGACCCAGTACTTC
TRBV7-9	TRBJ2-1	NA	TRBD2	CASSPRTSGFWGEQFF	TGTGCCAGCAGCCCTAGGACTAGCGGCTTCTGGGGTGAGCAGTTCTTC
TRBV11-3	TRBJ2-5	few	NA	CASSPGRETQYF	TGTGCCAGCAGCCCGGGACGTGAGACCCAGTACTTC
TRBV7-2	TRBJ2-5	few	NA	CASSFFGEETQYF	TGTGCCAGCAGCTTTTTTGGGGAAGAGACCCAGTACTTC
TRBV7-8	TRBJ2-1	NA	TRBD1	CASSLIPGQANEQFF	TGTGCCAGCAGCCTAATACCGGGACAGGCGAATGAGCAGTTCTTC
TRBV2	TRBJ2-7	many	NA	CASSVGNEQYF	TGTGCCAGCAGTGTCGGAAACGAGCAGTACTTC
TRBV11-1	TRBJ2-7	once	NA	CASSLDLANLYEQYF	TGTGCCAGCAGCTTAGACCTAGCGAATCTCTACGAGCAGTACTTC
TRBV7-9	TRBJ2-7	medium-sized	NA	CASSHLESPLHF	TGTGCCAGCAGTCACTTGGAATCACCCCTCCACTTC
TRBV7-2	TRBJ2-7	NA	NA	CASSIQGFEQYF	TGTGCCAGCAGCATACAGGGTTTCGAGCAGTACTTC
TRBV7-8	TRBJ2-5	NA	TRBD2	CASSLGWGLAGGQETQYF	TGTGCCAGCAGCTTAGGTTGGGGACTAGCGGGAGGCCAAGAGACCCAGTACTTC
TRBV12-3/TRBV12-4	TRBJ1-6	medium-sized	NA	CASSLAGTIRSPLHF	TGTGCCAGCAGTCTCGCCGGGACCATAAGGTCACCCCTCCACTTT
TRBV12-3/TRBV12-4	TRBJ2-3	NA	TRBD2	CASTLLARTDTQYF	TGTGCCAGCACCCTACTAGCGAGGACAGATACGCAGTATTTT